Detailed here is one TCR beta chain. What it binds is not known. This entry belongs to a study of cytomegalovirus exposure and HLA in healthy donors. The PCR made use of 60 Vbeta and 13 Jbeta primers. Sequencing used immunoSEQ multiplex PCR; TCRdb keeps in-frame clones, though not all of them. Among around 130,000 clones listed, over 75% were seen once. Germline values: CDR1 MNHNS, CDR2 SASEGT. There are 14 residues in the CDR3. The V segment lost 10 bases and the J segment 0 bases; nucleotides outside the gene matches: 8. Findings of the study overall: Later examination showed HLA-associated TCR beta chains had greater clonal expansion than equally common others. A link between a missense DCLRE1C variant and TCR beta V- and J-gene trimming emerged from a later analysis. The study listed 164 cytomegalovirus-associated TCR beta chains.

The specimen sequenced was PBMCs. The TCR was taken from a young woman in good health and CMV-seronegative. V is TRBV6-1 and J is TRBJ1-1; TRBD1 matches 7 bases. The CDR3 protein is CATHTRGMNTEAFF. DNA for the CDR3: TGTGCCACACATACCAGGGGGATGAACACTGAAGCTTTCTTT.